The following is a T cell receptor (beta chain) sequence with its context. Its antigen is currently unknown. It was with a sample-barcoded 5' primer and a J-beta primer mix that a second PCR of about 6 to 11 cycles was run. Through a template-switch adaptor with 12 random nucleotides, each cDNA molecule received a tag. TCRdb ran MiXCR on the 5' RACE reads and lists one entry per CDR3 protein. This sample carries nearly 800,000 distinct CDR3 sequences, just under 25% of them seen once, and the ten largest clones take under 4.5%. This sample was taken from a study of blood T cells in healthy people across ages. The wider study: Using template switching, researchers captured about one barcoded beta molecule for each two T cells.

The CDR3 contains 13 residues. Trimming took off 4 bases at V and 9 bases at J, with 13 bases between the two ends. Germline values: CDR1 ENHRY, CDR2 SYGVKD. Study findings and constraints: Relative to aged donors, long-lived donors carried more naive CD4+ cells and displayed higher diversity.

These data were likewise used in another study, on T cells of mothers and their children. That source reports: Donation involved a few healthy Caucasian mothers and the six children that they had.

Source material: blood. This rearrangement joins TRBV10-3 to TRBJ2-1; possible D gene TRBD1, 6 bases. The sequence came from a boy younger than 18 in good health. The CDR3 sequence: CAISVEARGEQFF. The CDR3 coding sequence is TGTGCCATCAGTGTAGAGGCCAGGGGTGAGCAGTTCTTC.